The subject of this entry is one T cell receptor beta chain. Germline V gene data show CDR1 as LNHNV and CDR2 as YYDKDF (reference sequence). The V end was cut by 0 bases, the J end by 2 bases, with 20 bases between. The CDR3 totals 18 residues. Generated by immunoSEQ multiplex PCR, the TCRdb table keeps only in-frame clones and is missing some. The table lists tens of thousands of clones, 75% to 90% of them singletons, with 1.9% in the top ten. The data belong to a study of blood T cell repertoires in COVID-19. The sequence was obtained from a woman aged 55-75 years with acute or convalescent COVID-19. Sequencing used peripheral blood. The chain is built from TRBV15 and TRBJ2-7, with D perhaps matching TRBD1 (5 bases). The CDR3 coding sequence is TGTGCCACCAGCAGAGACTTTACGACAGCATTAGAGACCTACGAGCAGTACTTC. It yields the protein CATSRDFTTALETYEQYF.